This T cell receptor (beta chain) was obtained from a study of T cell changes during pregnancy in multiple sclerosis. The data were produced by immunoSEQ multiplex PCR, yet TCRdb's version contains in-frame clones alone and is incomplete. Seen here are 91,000 or so clones, approximately 93% observed once, and the top ten hold about 0.98%. This CDR3 has 13 residues. V lost 6 bases to trimming and J lost 3 bases; unmatched junction nucleotides: 1. CDR1 is MNHEY, CDR2 SVGAGI, per germline. The sequenced sample was peripheral blood, obtained after pregnancy. This chain connects TRBV6-5 to TRBJ2-1, with 8 bases identical to TRBD1. This TCR was recovered from a female donor with multiple sclerosis, enrolled in a pregnancy study. CDR3: CASRQGVYNEQFF. CDR3 nucleotide sequence: TGTGCCAGCAGACAGGGGGTCTACAATGAGCAGTTCTTC.